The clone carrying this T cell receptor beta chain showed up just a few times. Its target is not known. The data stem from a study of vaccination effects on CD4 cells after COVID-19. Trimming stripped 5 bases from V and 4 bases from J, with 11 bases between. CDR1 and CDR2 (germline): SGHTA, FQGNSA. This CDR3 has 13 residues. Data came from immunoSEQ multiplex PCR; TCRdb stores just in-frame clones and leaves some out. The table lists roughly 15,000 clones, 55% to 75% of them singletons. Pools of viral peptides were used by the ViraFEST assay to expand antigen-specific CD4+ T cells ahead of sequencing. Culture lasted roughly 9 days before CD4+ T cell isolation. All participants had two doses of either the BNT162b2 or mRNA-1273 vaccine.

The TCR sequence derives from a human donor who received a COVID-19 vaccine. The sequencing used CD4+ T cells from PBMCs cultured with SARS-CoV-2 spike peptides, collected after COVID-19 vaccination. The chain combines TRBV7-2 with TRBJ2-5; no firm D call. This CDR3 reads CASSGVSGETQYF. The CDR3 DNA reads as TGTGCCAGCAGCGGGGTTTCGGGAGAGACCCAGTACTTC.